The 27 T cell receptor beta chains presented below share a single source sample, sequenced in a study of graft-versus-host responses after intestinal transplantation (dated by TCRdb to 2020 to 2022). Library generation was performed with the immunoSEQ multiplex PCR assay. In its TCRdb copy, this immuneACCESS table keeps in-frame sequences only and misses some clones. Where compared with another copy, unresolved V genes explain less than half of these, and the others have no known cause. The sample contains 20,000 to 25,000 clones, just over 75% of them found a single time. The top ten clonotypes cover around 3.3% of the sample. Intraepithelial and lamina propria lymphocytes were isolated from graft specimens using dithiothreitol, EDTA incubations and collagenase D digestion. Sequences were derived from ileum tissue, sampled 12 days after intestinal transplant. Receptors were obtained from a human patient who received an intestinal transplant, so some T cells may come from the graft donor.

The genes are TRBV6-6 and TRBJ2-3; weak D call: TRBD1 (5 bases). The CDR3 has 12 amino acids. The germline CDR1 and CDR2 sequences are MNHNY and SVGAGI (reference sequence). V dropped 6 bases and J dropped 2 bases, with 6 bases sitting between them. CDR3: CASRGHTDTQYF. The DNA for the CDR3 is TGTGCCAGCAGGGGGCACACAGATACGCAGTATTTT.

The V call is TRBV9, the J call TRBJ2-3; possibly TRBD2 for D (5 bases). Germline lookup yields CDR1 SGDLS and CDR2 YYNGEE. This CDR3 has 13 amino acids. Between the trimmed V and J ends, which lost 4 bases and 4 bases, there was a span of 10 bases. The CDR3 reads CASSLGVADTQYF. The CDR3 DNA is TGTGCCAGCAGCCTCGGGGTTGCAGATACGCAGTATTTT.

The chain links TRBV7-9 to TRBJ2-1; 8 nucleotides align to TRBD2. Germline CDR1 reads SEHNR; CDR2 reads FQNEAQ (reference sequence). Trimming took 4 bases from V and 0 from J; bases not matched to a gene: 5. This CDR3 is built from 16 residues. The chain's CDR3 is CASSWTSSYSYNEQFF. The DNA of the CDR3 is TGTGCCAGCAGCTGGACTAGCAGCTACTCCTACAATGAGCAGTTCTTC.

A word on this clone: An end of the junction differs from the germline gene, which may be a read error. The V call is TRBV13, the J call TRBJ2-7; TRBD2 might be the D (6 bases). Germline-derived CDR1 and CDR2 are PRHDT and FYEKMQ (reference sequence). There are 14 residues in the CDR3. The CDR3 loop is CTSSFSGVAYEQYF. The CDR3 DNA sequence: TGTACCAGCAGCTTCTCGGGGGTTGCCTACGAGCAGTACTTC.

This sequence joins TRBV20-1 and TRBJ1-1; D gene uncertain. This CDR3 is 11 amino acids long. Germline CDR1 DFQATT, CDR2 SNEGSKA (reference sequence). V was clipped by 6 bases and J by 0 bases, with 5 bases between them. The CDR3 sequence is CSAGMNTEAFF. CDR3 in DNA: TGCAGTGCCGGGATGAACACTGAAGCTTTCTTT.

The rearrangement links TRBV19 to TRBJ1-1; D is unclear. The CDR3 is 15 amino acids. The germline V and J ends were trimmed by 7 bases and 0 bases, with 15 bases remaining between them. Germline CDR1 and CDR2: LNHDA and SQIVND (reference sequence). In DNA form, the CDR3 reads TGTGCCAGTATGGGCACGACGGATTTGAACACTGAAGCTTTCTTT. Its translation: CASMGTTDLNTEAFF.

A few counts support this clone. The chain uses TRBV19 and TRBJ1-2; TRBD1 matches 11 bases. CDR1 is LNHDA and CDR2 is SQIVND in the germline V gene (reference sequence). The CDR3 contains 14 residues. J was trimmed by 4 bases and V by 5 bases; bases with no gene match: 3. CDR3 residues: CASSGQGATYGYTF. Here the CDR3 DNA reads TGTGCCAGTAGTGGACAGGGGGCGACCTATGGCTACACCTTC.

V usage is TRBV2 and J usage is TRBJ1-1; perhaps TRBD1 as D (6 bases). This CDR3 is built from 14 residues. CDR1 is SNHLY and CDR2 is FYNNEI in the germline V gene. Trimming stripped 6 bases from V and 4 bases from J, with 15 bases between. CDR3 nucleotides: TGTGCCAGCAGCGCAGGACAGTTGGCCACTGAAGCTTTCTTT. This translates into CASSAGQLATEAFF.

The V gene is TRBV29-1, the J gene TRBJ1-1; TRBD1 matches 7 bases. The trim removed 8 bases at V and 4 bases at J, leaving 7 bases unmatched. CDR1 is SQVTM, CDR2 ANQGSEA, per germline. The CDR3 runs to 12 residues. The CDR3 spells CSSTGWGTEAFF. The CDR3, as DNA: TGCAGCTCGACAGGGTGGGGCACTGAAGCTTTCTTT.

The genes are TRBV4-2 and TRBJ2-2, with 7 nucleotides matching TRBD2. V lost 3 bases, J lost 4 bases, and 11 bases stayed unmatched. The germline CDR1 and CDR2 sequences are LGHNA and YNFKEQ. This CDR3 comprises 17 residues. CDR3 nucleotide sequence: TGTGCCAGCAGCCAGGCGGCCCCGTCTAGCGGCACCGGGGAGCTGTTTTTT. Translated: CASSQAAPSSGTGELFF.

This chain joins TRBV2 and TRBJ1-5, with 7 bases lining up with TRBD1. J was trimmed by 6 bases and V by 7 bases; bases with no gene match: 9. CDR1 and CDR2 from the germline V gene are SNHLY and FYNNEI. CDR3 length: 14 amino acids. For the CDR3, the DNA is TGTGCCAGCAATGGACAGGACCGGGGTCAGCCCCAGCATTTT. Translated, it gives CASNGQDRGQPQHF.

The chain employs TRBV6-1 and TRBJ2-1, with 7 bases aligning to TRBD1. The CDR3 extends over 14 amino acids. In germline, CDR1 is MNHNS, CDR2 SASEGT. J gave up 9 bases and V 5 bases, and 10 bases lay outside the gene matches. The CDR3 sequence: CASSNRQGEGEQFF. CDR3 nucleotides: TGTGCCAGCAGTAACAGACAGGGAGAGGGTGAGCAGTTCTTC.

The chain joins TRBV28 to TRBJ2-7, with a weak D call TRBD2 (6 bases). The germline V gene has CDR1 MDHEN and CDR2 SYDVKM. The ends were cut back, 4 bases at V and 3 bases at J, with 13 bases in the middle. The CDR3 totals 14 residues. The CDR3 spells CASSSRDFHYEQYF. The DNA for the CDR3 is TGTGCCAGCAGTTCCCGGGACTTTCACTACGAGCAGTACTTC.

This chain uses TRBV5-8 with TRBJ2-5; D is possibly TRBD1 (6 bases). This CDR3 spans 18 amino acids. V dropped 3 bases and J dropped 2 bases, with 23 bases sitting between them. CDR1 is SGHTS, CDR2 YDEGEE, per germline. CDR3 bases: TGTGCCAGCAGCTCAATCCCCCACAGGGTAGGGTATCAAGAGACCCAGTACTTC. Its protein product is CASSSIPHRVGYQETQYF.

The chain employs TRBV5-4 and TRBJ2-1, with TRBD1 matching 7 bases. CDR1 is SGHNT, CDR2 YYREEE, per germline (reference sequence). CDR3 length: 14 amino acids. Losses at the gene ends were 0 bases for V and 4 bases for J; bases not matched to a gene: 1. The CDR3 bases are TGTGCCAGCAGCTTGGGGGACAGTTACAATGAGCAGTTCTTC. It specifies CASSLGDSYNEQFF.

The chain couples TRBV5-1 to TRBJ2-3, with TRBD1 as a possible D gene (5 bases). The ends were cut back, 3 bases at V and 1 base at J, with 6 bases in the middle. Germline V gene data show CDR1 as SGHRS and CDR2 as YFSETQ. The CDR3 runs 13 residues. The CDR3 coding sequence is TGCGCCAGCAGCTGGGGCGGCACAGATACGCAGTATTTT. This codes for CASSWGGTDTQYF. Together with reference TRBV5-1 and TRBJ2-3, the CDR3 gives the full variable domain: KAGVTQTPRYLIKTRGQQVTLSCSPISGHRSVSWYQQTPGQGLQFLFEYFSETQRNKGNFPGRFSGRQFSNSRSEMNVSTLELGDSALYLCASSWGGTDTQYFGPGTRLTVL.

The rearrangement joins TRBV28 to TRBJ2-3; 7 bases match TRBD2. The germline V gene has CDR1 MDHEN and CDR2 SYDVKM. Trimming took 8 bases from V and 6 from J; bases not matched to a gene: 14. This CDR3 comprises 15 residues. The CDR3 DNA reads TGTGCCAGCTCGGTAACGGTGGGAGGGTCGGATACGCAGTATTTT. Protein product: CASSVTVGGSDTQYF.

The chain links TRBV5-8 to TRBJ2-7; 7 positions agree with TRBD1. Germline values: CDR1 SGHTS, CDR2 YDEGEE. The CDR3 has 13 residues. V gave up 0 bases and J gave up 6 bases; unmatched junction bases: 3. The CDR3 coding sequence is TGTGCCAGCAGCTTGGGACAGGGCGCCGAGCAGTACTTC. Translation gives CASSLGQGAEQYF.

The CDR3 is CATPEGGLGYTF. The DNA of the CDR3 is TGTGCCACCCCCGAAGGGGGATTGGGCTACACCTTC. The rearrangement links TRBV7-9 to TRBJ1-2; TRBD1 is a possible D gene (6 bases). Germline CDR1 and CDR2: SEHNR and FQNEAQ (reference sequence). The CDR3 consists of 12 residues. Deletions cut 10 bases from V and 8 bases from J, with 17 bases between.

The rearrangement joins TRBV4-2 to TRBJ2-5, with D tentatively TRBD1 (6 bases). The V gene lost 1 base and the J gene lost 2 bases, with 14 bases spanning the gap. Germline V gene sequence: CDR1 LGHNA, CDR2 YNFKEQ. This CDR3 has 16 residues. Here the CDR3 DNA reads TGTGCCAGCAGCCAAGTCTGGGGGCTGTCGCAAGAGACCCAGTACTTC. Its protein product is CASSQVWGLSQETQYF.

The chain is built from TRBV11-3 and TRBJ2-6; weak D call: TRBD2 (5 bases). In germline, CDR1 is SGHNT, CDR2 YENEEA. This CDR3 comprises 17 residues. V gave up 5 bases and J gave up 3 bases, with 17 bases separating them. For the CDR3, the DNA is TGTGCCAGCAGCCTACTCTCCTCGGGGTATGGGGCCAACGTCCTGACTTTC. It is translated as CASSLLSSGYGANVLTF.

The gene calls are TRBV6-5 and TRBJ2-2; D ambiguous. The V end lost 5 bases, the J end lost 5 bases, and 6 bases lay between the germline ends. The CDR3 runs to 12 residues. Germline lookup yields CDR1 MNHEY and CDR2 SVGAGI. The CDR3 loop is CASSLGTGELFF. CDR3 nucleotide sequence: TGTGCCAGCAGTCTCGGGACCGGGGAGCTGTTTTTT.

This clone has only one observation. The genes are TRBV28 and TRBJ2-2; D is perhaps TRBD1 (7 bases). Trimming cost V 5 bases and J 5 bases, with 15 bases left between them. Germline lookup yields CDR1 MDHEN and CDR2 SYDVKM. This CDR3 is 15 amino acids long. The CDR3, as DNA: TGTGCCAGCAGTCTCAGGGGGGCTCCGACCGGGGAGCTGTTTTTT. The encoded protein is CASSLRGAPTGELFF.

The J gene is TRBJ2-4, the V gene TRBV6-6; 9 bases are shared with TRBD2. CDR3 length: 16 residues. The germline V gene encodes CDR1 MNHNY and CDR2 SVGAGI (reference sequence). J lost 3 bases, V lost 4 bases, and 7 bases had no gene match. This chain's CDR3 is CASSFAGGPGKNIQYF. Written as DNA, the CDR3 is TGTGCCAGCAGTTTCGCGGGGGGGCCAGGCAAAAACATTCAGTACTTC.

The rearrangement links TRBV11-2 to TRBJ1-2; 8 bases are a match to TRBD1. CDR3 size: 17 residues. The V gene end was trimmed by 2 bases and the J gene end by 0 bases; junction bases not matched to a gene: 8. Germline V lookup: CDR1 SGHAT, CDR2 FQNNGV. CDR3 in DNA: TGTGCCAGCAGCTTAATTGGGACAGGACCCTCTAACTATGGCTACACCTTC. This codes for CASSLIGTGPSNYGYTF.

This clone came up a few times. The chain couples TRBV10-3 to TRBJ1-1; perhaps TRBD1 as D (6 bases). From germline, CDR1 is ENHRY and CDR2 SYGVKD. Deletions cut 0 bases from V and 4 bases from J, with 9 bases between. CDR3 length: 14 residues. Written as DNA, the CDR3 is TGTGCCATCAGTGAGTCGGTAGGGGGCACTGAAGCTTTCTTT. Encoded protein: CAISESVGGTEAFF.

A single count supports this clone. The rearrangement joins TRBV7-9 to TRBJ2-7, with 7 bases that match TRBD2. The ends lost 4 bases at V and 5 bases at J; junction bases unmatched: 11. The V gene's germline CDR1 is SEHNR and CDR2 FQNEAQ (reference sequence). This CDR3 contains 15 residues. The CDR3 loop is CASSSIAGPPNEQYF. CDR3 bases: TGTGCCAGCAGCTCAATAGCGGGCCCGCCCAACGAGCAGTACTTC.